These 3 T cell receptor beta chains came from one sample sequenced in a study of blood T cells in healthy people across ages. With a J-beta primer mix and a sample-barcoded 5' primer, a second PCR ran roughly 7 to 11 cycles. TCRdb passed the 5' RACE reads through MiXCR, listing each CDR3 protein once. The sample has some 900,000 distinct CDR3 sequences, more than 25% seen once; the top ten hold 15% to 20%. Material for sequencing was blood. These receptors were obtained from a woman at least 80 years old in good health.

The J gene is TRBJ2-3, the V gene TRBV6-1, with 10 bases lining up with TRBD2. This CDR3 contains 16 residues. The germline V gene encodes CDR1 MNHNS and CDR2 SASEGT. V dropped 4 bases and J dropped 1; count of bases not matched to a gene: 5. CDR3 loop: CASSAQRGGGTDTQYF. The CDR3 region has the DNA TGTGCCAGCAGTGCCCAGCGGGGGGGCGGCACAGATACGCAGTATTTT.

This clonotype has at least ten counts. The chain joins TRBV7-6 to TRBJ2-1; the D is unclear. Trimming took 0 bases from V and 7 from J, leaving 7 bases between them. CDR1 and CDR2 (germline): SGHVS, FNYEAQ. The CDR3 totals 13 residues. The DNA of the CDR3 is TGTGCCAGCAGCTTAGCCGGACGGAATGAGCAGTTCTTC. Translating gives CASSLAGRNEQFF.

This clonotype was seen a handful of times. The gene calls are TRBV12-3 or TRBV12-4 and TRBJ2-3; D tentatively fits TRBD1 or TRBD2 (5 bases each). Trimming took 5 bases from V and 4 from J, leaving 13 bases between them. This CDR3 has 14 residues. CDR3 residues: CASSPGASADTQYF. For the CDR3, the DNA is TGTGCCAGCAGTCCCGGGGCAAGCGCAGATACGCAGTATTTT.